One TCR beta chain is described in this entry. Antigen: not known. The sample originates from a study of OX40 agonist ivuxolimab in advanced cancers. Study background: From about 23 to 85 years was the age range, with a mean of approximately 58 years, and approximately 80% were male. Eligibility rules accepted prior anti-PD-1, anti-PD-L1 or anti-CTLA-4 therapy, and around 40% had some. Findings and caveats of the study: At doses 0.1 to 3.0 mg/kg, CD4+ and CD8+ clones expanded.

The data were produced by immunoSEQ multiplex PCR, yet TCRdb's version contains in-frame clones alone and is incomplete. The sample yields just over 50,000 clones, 70% to 80% seen once. Per the germline V gene, CDR1 is SGHAT and CDR2 is FQDESV (reference sequence). Trimming took 5 bases from V and 3 from J; bases not matched to a gene: 4. This CDR3 is 15 amino acids long. The specimen was CD4+ or CD8+ T cells sorted from blood, collected in a trial of the OX40 agonist ivuxolimab. The sequence was collected from an adult with an advanced solid tumor such as melanoma, head and neck, liver or kidney cancer. The chain is built from TRBV11-1 and TRBJ2-1; TRBD2 matches at 10 bases. The CDR3 nucleotides are TGTGCCAGCAGCCAGCAGCGGGGGGGCTACAATGAGCAGTTCTTC. As protein: CASSQQRGGYNEQFF. Full variable domain (remainder filled in from reference TRBV11-1 and TRBJ2-1): EAEVAQSPRYKITEKSQAVAFWCDPISGHATLYWYRQILGQGPELLVQFQDESVVDDSQLPKDRFSAERLKGVDSTLKIQPAELGDSAMYLCASSQQRGGYNEQFFGPGTRLTVL.